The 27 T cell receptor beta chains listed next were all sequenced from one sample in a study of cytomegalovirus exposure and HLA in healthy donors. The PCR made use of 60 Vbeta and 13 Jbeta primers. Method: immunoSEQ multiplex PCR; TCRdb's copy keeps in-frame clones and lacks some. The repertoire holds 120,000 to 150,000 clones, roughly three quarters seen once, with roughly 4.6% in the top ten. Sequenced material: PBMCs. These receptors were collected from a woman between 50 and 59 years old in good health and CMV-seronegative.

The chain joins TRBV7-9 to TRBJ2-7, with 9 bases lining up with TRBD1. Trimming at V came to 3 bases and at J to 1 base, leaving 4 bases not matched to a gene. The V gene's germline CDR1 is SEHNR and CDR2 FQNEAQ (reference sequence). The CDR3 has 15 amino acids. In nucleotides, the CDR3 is TGTGCCAGCAGCTTGGGACAGGGTGTATCCTACGAGCAGTACTTC. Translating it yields CASSLGQGVSYEQYF. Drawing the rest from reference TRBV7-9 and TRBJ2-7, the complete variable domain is DTGVSQNPRHKITKRGQNVTFRCDPISEHNRLYWYRQTLGQGPEFLTYFQNEAQLEKSRLLSDRFSAERPKGSFSTLEIQRTEQGDSAMYLCASSLGQGVSYEQYFGPGTRLTVT.

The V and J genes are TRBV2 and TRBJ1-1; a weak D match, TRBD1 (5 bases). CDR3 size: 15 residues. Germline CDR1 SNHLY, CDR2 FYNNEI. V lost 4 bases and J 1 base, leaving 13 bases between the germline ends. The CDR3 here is CASSGAGYWNTEAFF. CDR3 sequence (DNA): TGTGCCAGCAGTGGGGCAGGGTATTGGAACACTGAAGCTTTCTTT.

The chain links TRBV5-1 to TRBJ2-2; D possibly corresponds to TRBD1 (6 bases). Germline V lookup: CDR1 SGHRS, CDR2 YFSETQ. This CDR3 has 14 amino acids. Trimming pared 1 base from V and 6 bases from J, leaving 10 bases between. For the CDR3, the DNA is TGCGCCAGCAGCTTGTCAGGGGCTGCCGGGGAGCTGTTTTTT. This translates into CASSLSGAAGELFF.

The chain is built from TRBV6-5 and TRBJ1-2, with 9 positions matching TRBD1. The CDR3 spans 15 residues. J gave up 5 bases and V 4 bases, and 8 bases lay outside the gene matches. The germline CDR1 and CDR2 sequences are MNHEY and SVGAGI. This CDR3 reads CASSSLWGQGYGYTF. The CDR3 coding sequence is TGTGCCAGCAGTTCGCTTTGGGGACAGGGATATGGCTACACCTTC.

The DNA for the CDR3 is TGTGCCAGCAGCTTAAGTGCGGGGGGGCCCCAAGAGACCCAGTACTTC. It is translated as CASSLSAGGPQETQYF. The rearrangement uses TRBV11-2 and TRBJ2-5; the match to TRBD2 covers 9 bases. Germline V gene lookup returns CDR1 SGHAT and CDR2 FQNNGV. Trimming at V came to 2 bases and at J to 1 base, leaving 5 bases not matched to a gene. The CDR3 extends over 16 amino acids. Drawing the rest from reference TRBV11-2 and TRBJ2-5, the complete variable domain is EAGVAQSPRYKIIEKRQSVAFWCNPISGHATLYWYQQILGQGPKLLIQFQNNGVVDDSQLPKDRFSAERLKGVDSTLKIQPAKLEDSAVYLCASSLSAGGPQETQYFGPGTRLLVL.

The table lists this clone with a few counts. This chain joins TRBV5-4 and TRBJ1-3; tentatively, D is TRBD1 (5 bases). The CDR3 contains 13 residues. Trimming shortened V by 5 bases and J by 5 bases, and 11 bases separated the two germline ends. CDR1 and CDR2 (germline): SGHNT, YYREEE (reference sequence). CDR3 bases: TGTGCCAGCAGTAGCGGACAAAGAAACACCATATATTTT. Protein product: CASSSGQRNTIYF.

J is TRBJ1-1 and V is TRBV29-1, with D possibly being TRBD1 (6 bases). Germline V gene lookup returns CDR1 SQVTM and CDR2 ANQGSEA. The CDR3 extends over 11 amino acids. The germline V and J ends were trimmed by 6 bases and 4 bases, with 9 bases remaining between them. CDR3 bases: TGCAGCGTGGGGGCGGGCACTGAAGCTTTCTTT. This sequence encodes CSVGAGTEAFF. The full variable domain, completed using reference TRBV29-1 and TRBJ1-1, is SAVISQKPSRDICQRGTSLTIQCQVDSQVTMMFWYRQQPGQSLTLIATANQGSEATYESGFVIDKFPISRPNLTFSTLTVSNMSPEDSSIYLCSVGAGTEAFFGQGTRLTVV.

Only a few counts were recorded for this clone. This CDR3 is CAWSSGSGGNEKLFF. The CDR3 DNA is TGTGCCTGGAGTTCAGGGTCAGGGGGGAATGAAAAACTGTTTTTT. The chain uses TRBV30 and TRBJ1-4, with 7 bases that match TRBD1. The germline gives CDR1 GTSNPN, CDR2 SVGIG (reference sequence). Trimming cost V 2 bases and J 5 bases; bases outside gene matches: 8. This CDR3 contains 15 residues.

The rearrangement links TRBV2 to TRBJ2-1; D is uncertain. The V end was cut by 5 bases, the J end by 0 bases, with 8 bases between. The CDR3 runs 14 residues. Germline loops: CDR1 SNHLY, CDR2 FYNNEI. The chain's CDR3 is CASSPRSSYNEQFF. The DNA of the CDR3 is TGTGCCAGCAGTCCACGGAGCTCCTACAATGAGCAGTTCTTC.

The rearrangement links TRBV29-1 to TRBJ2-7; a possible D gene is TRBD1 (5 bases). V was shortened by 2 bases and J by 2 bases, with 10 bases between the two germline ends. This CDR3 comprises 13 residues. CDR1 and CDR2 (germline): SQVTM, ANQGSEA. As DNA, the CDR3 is TGCAGCGTTGAACTGGACAACACCTACGAGCAGTACTTC. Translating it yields CSVELDNTYEQYF.

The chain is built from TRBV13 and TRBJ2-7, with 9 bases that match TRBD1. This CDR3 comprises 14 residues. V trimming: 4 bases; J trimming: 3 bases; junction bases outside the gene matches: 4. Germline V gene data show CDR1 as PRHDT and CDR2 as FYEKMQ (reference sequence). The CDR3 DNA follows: TGTGCCAGCAGCTCCCGGGACAGGGTCTACGAGCAGTACTTC. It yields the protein CASSSRDRVYEQYF.

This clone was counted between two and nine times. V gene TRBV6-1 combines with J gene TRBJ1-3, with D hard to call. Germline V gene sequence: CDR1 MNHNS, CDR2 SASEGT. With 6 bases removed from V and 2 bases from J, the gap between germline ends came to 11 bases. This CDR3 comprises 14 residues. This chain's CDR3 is CASRGTAAGNTIYF. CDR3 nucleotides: TGTGCCAGCAGGGGTACGGCGGCTGGAAACACCATATATTTT.

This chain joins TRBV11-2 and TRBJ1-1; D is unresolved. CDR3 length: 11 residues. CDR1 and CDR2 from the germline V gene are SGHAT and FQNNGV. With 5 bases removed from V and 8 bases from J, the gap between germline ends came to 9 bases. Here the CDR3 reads CASSHAPEAFF. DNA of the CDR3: TGTGCCAGCAGCCACGCGCCCGAAGCTTTCTTT.

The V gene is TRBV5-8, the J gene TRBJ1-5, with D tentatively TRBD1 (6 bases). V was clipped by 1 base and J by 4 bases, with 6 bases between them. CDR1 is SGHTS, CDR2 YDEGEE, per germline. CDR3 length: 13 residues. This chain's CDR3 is CASSLQGNQPQHF. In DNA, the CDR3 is TGTGCCAGCAGCTTGCAGGGGAATCAGCCCCAGCATTTT.

The CDR3 DNA reads TGTGCCAGCAGTTCCTATGGGGCGACCACCGGGGAGCTGTTTTTT. It translates to CASSSYGATTGELFF. The chain carries TRBV11-1 and TRBJ2-2; weak D call: TRBD1 (5 bases). Germline V gene data show CDR1 as SGHAT and CDR2 as FQDESV (reference sequence). The V end lost 6 bases, the J end lost 4 bases, and 15 bases lay between the germline ends. This CDR3 region has 15 residues. The complete variable domain, with remaining parts taken from reference TRBV11-1 and TRBJ2-2, reads EAEVAQSPRYKITEKSQAVAFWCDPISGHATLYWYRQILGQGPELLVQFQDESVVDDSQLPKDRFSAERLKGVDSTLKIQPAELGDSAMYLCASSSYGATTGELFFGEGSRLTVL.

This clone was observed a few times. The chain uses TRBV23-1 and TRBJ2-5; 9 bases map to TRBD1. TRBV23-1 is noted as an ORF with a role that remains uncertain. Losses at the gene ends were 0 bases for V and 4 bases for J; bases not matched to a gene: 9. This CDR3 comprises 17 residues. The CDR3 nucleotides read TGCGCCAGCAGTCAATCGTACAGGGGGCGAAGAGGAGAGACCCAGTACTTC. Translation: CASSQSYRGRRGETQYF.

The CDR3 sequence is CASSETGTDAREQFF. The CDR3 nucleotides read TGTGCCAGCAGTGAAACCGGGACAGACGCGCGGGAGCAGTTCTTC. The V gene is TRBV2, the J gene TRBJ2-1; 7 bases align to TRBD1. This CDR3 contains 15 residues. Germline V lookup: CDR1 SNHLY, CDR2 FYNNEI. The trim removed 2 bases at V and 10 bases at J, leaving 11 bases unmatched.

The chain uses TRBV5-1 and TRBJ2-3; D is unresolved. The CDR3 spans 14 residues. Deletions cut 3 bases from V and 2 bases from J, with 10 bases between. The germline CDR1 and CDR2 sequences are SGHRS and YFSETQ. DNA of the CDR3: TGCGCCAGCAGCTGGATGTGGGCCACAGATACGCAGTATTTT. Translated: CASSWMWATDTQYF.

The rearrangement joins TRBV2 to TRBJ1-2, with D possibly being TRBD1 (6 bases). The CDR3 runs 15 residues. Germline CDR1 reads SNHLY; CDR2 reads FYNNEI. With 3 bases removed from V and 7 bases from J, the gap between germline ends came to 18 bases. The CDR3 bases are TGTGCCAGCAGTGACGGGACACCCTTTGGAGGTGGCTACACCTTC. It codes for CASSDGTPFGGGYTF.

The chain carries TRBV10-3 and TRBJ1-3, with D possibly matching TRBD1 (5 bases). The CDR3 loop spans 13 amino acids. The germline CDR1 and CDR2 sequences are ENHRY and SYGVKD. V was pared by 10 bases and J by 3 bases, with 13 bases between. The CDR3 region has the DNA TGTGCCACCGGGGGAGGGTTTGGAAACACCATATATTTT. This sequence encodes CATGGGFGNTIYF.

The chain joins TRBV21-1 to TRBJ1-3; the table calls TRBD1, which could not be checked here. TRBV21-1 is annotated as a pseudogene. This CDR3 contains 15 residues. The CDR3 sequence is CASSLTPNSGNTIYF. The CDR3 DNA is TGTGCCAGCAGCCTCACACCGAACTCTGGAAACACCATATATTTT.

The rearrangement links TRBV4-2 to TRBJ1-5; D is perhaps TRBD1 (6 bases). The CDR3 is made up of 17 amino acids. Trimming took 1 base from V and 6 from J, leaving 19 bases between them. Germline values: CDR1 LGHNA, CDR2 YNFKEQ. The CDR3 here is CASSQGGYRENSQPQHF. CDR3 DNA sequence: TGTGCCAGCAGCCAAGGTGGGTACAGGGAAAATAGTCAGCCCCAGCATTTT.

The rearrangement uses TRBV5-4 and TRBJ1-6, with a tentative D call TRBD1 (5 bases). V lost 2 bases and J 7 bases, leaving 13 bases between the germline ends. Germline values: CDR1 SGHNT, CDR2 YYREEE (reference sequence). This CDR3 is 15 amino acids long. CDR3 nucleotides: TGTGCCAGCAGCTTTGGAGGGGCGCGCAATTCACCCCTCCACTTT. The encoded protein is CASSFGGARNSPLHF.

The DNA for the CDR3 is TGTGCCAGCAGCCCTAAAAGGACAGGGGGCGGCTCAGATACGCAGTATTTT. It codes for CASSPKRTGGGSDTQYF. The V call is TRBV7-9, the J call TRBJ2-3, with 11 bases matching TRBD1. The J segment lost 4 bases and the V segment lost 5 bases, leaving 11 bases of the junction unmatched. Germline V lookup: CDR1 SEHNR, CDR2 FQNEAQ (reference sequence). The CDR3 extends over 17 amino acids.

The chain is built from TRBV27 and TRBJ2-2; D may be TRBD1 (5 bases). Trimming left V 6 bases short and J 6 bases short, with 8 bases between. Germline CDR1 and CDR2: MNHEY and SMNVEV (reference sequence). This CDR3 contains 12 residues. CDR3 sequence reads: CASSRAPGELFF. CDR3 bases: TGTGCCAGCAGCAGGGCCCCCGGGGAGCTGTTTTTT.

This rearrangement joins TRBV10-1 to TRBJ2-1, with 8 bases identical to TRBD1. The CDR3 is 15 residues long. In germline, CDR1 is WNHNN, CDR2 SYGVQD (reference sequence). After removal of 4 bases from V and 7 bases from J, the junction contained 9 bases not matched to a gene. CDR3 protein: CASSGRDRSFNEQFF. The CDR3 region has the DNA TGCGCCAGCAGTGGCCGGGACAGGTCTTTTAATGAGCAGTTCTTC.

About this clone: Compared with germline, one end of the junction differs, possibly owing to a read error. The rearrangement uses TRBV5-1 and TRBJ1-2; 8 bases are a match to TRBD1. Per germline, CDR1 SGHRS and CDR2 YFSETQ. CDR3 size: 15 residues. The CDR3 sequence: CASSLRTGNNYGYPF. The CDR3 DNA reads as TGCGCCAGCAGCTTGCGGACAGGGAATAACTATGGCTACCCCTTC.